The entry that follows covers one TCR beta chain sequence. Its antigen is not known. This sample is part of a study of T cell responses to AZD1222 COVID-19 vaccine. General observations from the study: At baseline, seropositivity was found in only six or seven AZD1222 recipients. There were repertoire samples only from the period after the peak T cell response. A mostly white British donor set with more females was recruited, and clonal diversity was possibly underestimated. The breadth and depth of Spike-specific TCRs increased once two AZD1222 doses had been given.

V was pared by 4 bases and J by 4 bases, with 16 bases between. The CDR3 is 15 residues long. Per the germline V gene, CDR1 is SGHAT and CDR2 is FQNNGV. Produced via immunoSEQ multiplex PCR; TCRdb's table is partial and in-frame only. The profile shows about 120,000 clones, around 81% of them singletons. V is TRBV11-2 and J is TRBJ1-1; D not resolved. Source: peripheral blood, taken on day 0 of AZD1222 vaccination. This TCR was recovered from an adult in good health. CDR3 amino acids: CASSSNSAGFTEAFF. The CDR3 DNA follows: TGTGCCAGCAGCTCCAACTCTGCGGGTTTCACTGAAGCTTTCTTT.